The 2 T cell receptor beta chains listed next were all sequenced from one sample in a study of blood T cell repertoires in COVID-19. Clones were read by immunoSEQ multiplex PCR, and TCRdb kept only the in-frame ones, dropping some. The sample has more than 85,000 clones; approximately 91% are singletons. The sequencing sample was made of peripheral blood. All receptors come from a woman aged 70-85 years with acute or convalescent COVID-19.

The chain is built from TRBV4-1 and TRBJ2-7; D unclear. V was trimmed by 0 bases and J by 3 bases, leaving 15 bases between them. This CDR3 region has 16 residues. Germline CDR1 reads MGHRA; CDR2 reads YSYEKL. CDR3 residues: CASSQDSHTEHYEQYF. In nucleotides, the CDR3 is TGCGCCAGCAGCCAAGATTCCCATACAGAACACTACGAGCAGTACTTC.

This CDR3 is CASSQSRGDQPQHF. The CDR3 DNA reads TGTGCCAGCAGTCAATCCAGGGGGGATCAGCCCCAGCATTTT. This rearrangement joins TRBV2 to TRBJ1-5; 7 bases are a match to TRBD1. J gave up 5 bases and V 5 bases, and 6 bases lay outside the gene matches. The CDR3 contains 14 residues. In germline, CDR1 is SNHLY, CDR2 FYNNEI.